The 32 T cell receptor beta chains listed next were all sequenced from one sample in a study of blood T cell repertoires in COVID-19. The data were produced by immunoSEQ multiplex PCR, yet TCRdb's version contains in-frame clones alone and is incomplete. This sample carries fewer than 200,000 clones, roughly 90% of them seen once, and the ten largest clones take roughly 24%. Sequencing was performed on peripheral blood. These receptor sequences come from a man in his sixties with acute or convalescent COVID-19.

This clone was picked up a small number of times. The chain employs TRBV10-3 and TRBJ1-5; 9 bases match TRBD1. Germline CDR1 ENHRY, CDR2 SYGVKD. The junction had 10 bases not matched to a gene; V was cut back by 11 bases and J by 5 bases. The CDR3 consists of 14 residues. DNA of the CDR3: TGTGCCTCGAAGGGGGGACAGGGAGATCAGCCCCAGCATTTT. It yields the protein CASKGGQGDQPQHF.

The rearrangement uses TRBV4-3 and TRBJ1-1; the D gene is possibly TRBD1 (6 bases). The V end was cut by 0 bases, the J end by 4 bases, with 12 bases between. The germline gives CDR1 LGHNA, CDR2 YSLEER. The CDR3 is 15 residues long. The CDR3 sequence: CASSQDPTGITEAFF. In DNA form, the CDR3 reads TGCGCCAGCAGCCAAGATCCCACAGGGATCACTGAAGCTTTCTTT.

The rearrangement links TRBV30 to TRBJ1-4; D is possibly TRBD1 (5 bases). The CDR3 length is 14 residues. Trimming removed 8 bases from V and 7 bases from J, with 20 bases in between. The germline V gene has CDR1 GTSNPN and CDR2 SVGIG (reference sequence). CDR3 coding DNA: TGTGCCCGAACACTGGACCAAAGGGGTGAAAAACTGTTTTTT. This gives the protein CARTLDQRGEKLFF.

This chain connects TRBV7-6 to TRBJ1-2; the D gene is possibly TRBD1 (6 bases). The CDR3 is made up of 12 amino acids. Germline-derived CDR1 and CDR2 are SGHVS and FNYEAQ. V was shortened by 2 bases and J by 6 bases, with 7 bases between the two germline ends. CDR3 sequence (DNA): TGTGCCAGCAGCTTATCAGGGGATGGCTACACCTTC. Protein product: CASSLSGDGYTF.

The genes are TRBV7-9 and TRBJ2-2, with no clear D. The V end lost 6 bases, the J end lost 6 bases, and 8 bases lay between the germline ends. Germline V lookup: CDR1 SEHNR, CDR2 FQNEAQ (reference sequence). CDR3 length equals 12 residues. The CDR3 here is CASSPPAGELFF. CDR3 sequence (DNA): TGTGCCAGCAGTCCCCCGGCCGGGGAGCTGTTTTTT.

The V gene is TRBV7-8, the J gene TRBJ2-1; D is perhaps TRBD2 (6 bases). The CDR3 is made up of 12 amino acids. V lost 5 bases, J lost 14 bases, and 16 bases lay in between. The germline V gene encodes CDR1 SGHVS and CDR2 FQNEAQ. Here the CDR3 reads CASSHARGDEFF. The CDR3 coding sequence is TGTGCCAGCAGCCACGCGCGGGGAGATGAGTTCTTC.

This chain joins TRBV30 and TRBJ1-4; 8 bases are a match to TRBD1. The germline V gene has CDR1 GTSNPN and CDR2 SVGIG (reference sequence). The CDR3 runs 15 residues. V lost 5 bases to trimming and J lost 7 bases; unmatched junction nucleotides: 12. The CDR3 coding sequence is TGTGCCTGGGGGCTAACGACAGGGGCGAGTGAAAAACTGTTTTTT. This encodes CAWGLTTGASEKLFF.

This clone was counted once. The V gene is TRBV3-1 (or the pseudogene TRBV3-2), the J gene TRBJ2-4, with TRBD1 matching over 7 bases. This CDR3 has 16 amino acids. The ends lost 4 bases at V and 0 bases at J; junction bases unmatched: 6. CDR1 is LGHDT and CDR2 is YNNKEL in the germline V gene (reference sequence). The CDR3 region is CASSLTGVIAKNIQYF. The CDR3 nucleotides read TGTGCCAGCAGCCTAACAGGGGTAATAGCCAAAAACATTCAGTACTTC.

The CDR3 here is CASSLRQTYEQYF. In DNA form, the CDR3 reads TGCGCCAGCAGCTTAAGACAGACCTACGAGCAGTACTTC. This rearrangement joins TRBV5-1 to TRBJ2-7; D possibly corresponds to TRBD1 (5 bases). Trimming removed 2 bases from V and 2 bases from J, with 8 bases in between. Germline assignment: CDR1 SGHRS and CDR2 YFSETQ. This CDR3 is 13 amino acids long.

V gene TRBV29-1 combines with J gene TRBJ2-7; 9 positions match TRBD1. CDR1 is SQVTM and CDR2 is ANQGSEA in the germline V gene. The junction had 5 bases not matched to a gene; V was cut back by 5 bases and J by 6 bases. The CDR3 runs to 12 residues. For the CDR3, the DNA is TGCAGCGTTACACAGGGGGCGAGCGAGCAGTACGTC. It codes for CSVTQGASEQYV.

The V gene is TRBV30, the J gene TRBJ1-5; D unresolved. The CDR3 loop spans 13 amino acids. Trimming cost V 3 bases and J 5 bases, with 11 bases left between them. CDR1 is GTSNPN, CDR2 SVGIG, per germline (reference sequence). The CDR3 nucleotides read TGTGCCTGGAGGTCCGGGGATTATCAGCCCCAGCATTTT. Protein: CAWRSGDYQPQHF.

The rearrangement links TRBV2 to TRBJ2-1, with D tentatively TRBD1 (5 bases). Trimming pared 0 bases from V and 6 bases from J, leaving 12 bases between. This CDR3 has 15 residues. The germline CDR1 and CDR2 sequences are SNHLY and FYNNEI. The CDR3 sequence is CASSEAGAQGNEQFF. CDR3 in DNA: TGTGCCAGCAGTGAAGCAGGGGCTCAGGGCAATGAGCAGTTCTTC.

The CDR3: CASSRVSDEKLFF. The CDR3 DNA sequence: TGTGCCAGCAGCCGGGTTTCAGATGAAAAACTGTTTTTT. This chain links TRBV7-9 with TRBJ1-4; D gene unclear. CDR1 and CDR2 from the germline V gene are SEHNR and FQNEAQ (reference sequence). The V gene lost 5 bases and the J gene lost 6 bases, with 10 bases spanning the gap. The CDR3 is 13 amino acids.

CDR3 coding DNA: TGTGCCAGTAGTATAGTACCCCGGGAGATGAATGAAAAACTGTTTTTT. This gives the protein CASSIVPREMNEKLFF. The chain uses TRBV19 and TRBJ1-4; no definite D call. Germline lookup yields CDR1 LNHDA and CDR2 SQIVND (reference sequence). Trimming cost V 1 base and J 5 bases, with 14 bases left between them. The CDR3 has 16 residues.

The V and J genes are TRBV29-1 and TRBJ1-2, with D perhaps TRBD1 (5 bases). Germline V lookup: CDR1 SQVTM, CDR2 ANQGSEA. The V gene lost 6 bases and the J gene lost 8 bases, with 16 bases spanning the gap. The CDR3 covers 12 residues. For the CDR3, the DNA is TGCAGCGTCCCCCGGCCCGGGGGAGGCTACACCTTC. As protein: CSVPRPGGGYTF.

This rearrangement joins TRBV5-4 to TRBJ2-2; TRBD2 matches at 7 bases. Germline V gene data show CDR1 as SGHNT and CDR2 as YYREEE (reference sequence). V dropped 2 bases and J dropped 6; count of bases not matched to a gene: 7. This CDR3 contains 15 residues. CDR3 DNA sequence: TGTGCCAGCAGCTTTGGAGGACTAGTATCCGGGGAGCTGTTTTTT. It codes for CASSFGGLVSGELFF.

V gene TRBV20-1 combines with J gene TRBJ1-3; D remains ambiguous. Germline CDR1 is DFQATT and CDR2 is SNEGSKA (reference sequence). V lost 3 bases and J 3 bases, leaving 15 bases between the germline ends. The CDR3 has 15 residues. The CDR3 loop reads CSASSSSFFGNTIYF. The CDR3 DNA sequence: TGCAGTGCTAGTAGTTCCAGTTTCTTTGGAAACACCATATATTTT.

The chain recombines TRBV6-5 with TRBJ2-7; 11 nucleotides line up with TRBD1. CDR3 size: 14 residues. Losses at the gene ends were 9 bases for V and 6 bases for J; bases not matched to a gene: 10. The germline V gene encodes CDR1 MNHEY and CDR2 SVGAGI. For the CDR3, the DNA is TGTGCCAGAACGAAGGACAGGGGGCACCCCGAGCAGTACTTC. It is translated as CARTKDRGHPEQYF.

The genes are TRBV30 and TRBJ2-3, with TRBD1 matching over 8 bases. Trimming cost V 3 bases and J 3 bases; bases outside gene matches: 5. Germline V gives CDR1 GTSNPN, CDR2 SVGIG (reference sequence). The CDR3 is 14 residues long. This CDR3 is CAWRYRGYTDTQYF. Here the CDR3 DNA reads TGTGCCTGGAGGTACAGGGGGTATACAGATACGCAGTATTTT.

In regard to this clone: The sample has other DNA sequences that encode this CDR3 too. The rearrangement joins TRBV7-3 to TRBJ1-2, with D unresolved. The V end was cut by 1 base, the J end by 8 bases, with 11 bases between. The length of the CDR3 is 13 residues. Germline CDR1 reads SGHTA; CDR2 reads FQGTGA. CDR3 residues: CASSLNWGEGYTF. CDR3 DNA sequence: TGTGCCAGCAGCTTAAATTGGGGAGAGGGCTACACCTTC. The full variable domain, rest sourced from reference TRBV7-3 and TRBJ1-2, is GAGVSQTPSNKVTEKGKYVELRCDPISGHTALYWYRQSLGQGPEFLIYFQGTGAADDSGLPNDRFFAVRPEGSVSTLKIQRTERGDSAVYLCASSLNWGEGYTFGSGTRLTVV.

In this sample, this clone turned up once. The chain uses TRBV29-1 and TRBJ2-2, with D unclear. With 3 bases removed from V and 1 base from J, the gap between germline ends came to 6 bases. The CDR3 loop spans 13 amino acids. Germline V gives CDR1 SQVTM, CDR2 ANQGSEA. The CDR3 DNA follows: TGCAGCGTTGACCGACAGAACACCGGGGAGCTGTTTTTT. Its translation: CSVDRQNTGELFF.

J is TRBJ2-5 and V is TRBV9; the match to TRBD2 covers 9 bases. Germline-derived CDR1 and CDR2 are SGDLS and YYNGEE. Unmatched junction bases numbered 8, after V lost 0 bases and J lost 5 bases. CDR3 size: 16 residues. The CDR3 is CASSVDVSGSGETQYF. For the CDR3, the DNA is TGTGCCAGCAGCGTAGATGTTAGCGGGAGCGGGGAGACCCAGTACTTC.

The rearrangement joins TRBV5-4 to TRBJ1-1, with TRBD1 matching 9 bases. With V trimmed by 6 bases and J by 0 bases, 3 bases remained unmatched. This CDR3 has 14 amino acids. The germline V gene has CDR1 SGHNT and CDR2 YYREEE (reference sequence). CDR3 nucleotides: TGTGCCAGCAACCGGGACAGGGTGAACACTGAAGCTTTCTTT. This encodes CASNRDRVNTEAFF.

This rearrangement joins TRBV6-5 to TRBJ1-6; 7 bases are shared with TRBD1. CDR1 and CDR2 from the germline V gene are MNHEY and SVGAGI. The CDR3 sequence is 13 residues long. Unmatched junction bases numbered 6, after V lost 8 bases and J lost 8 bases. The CDR3 DNA reads as TGTGCCAGCGTAGACAGGGACGATTCACCCCTCCACTTT. It is translated as CASVDRDDSPLHF.

The chain is built from TRBV11-2 and TRBJ2-1; 14 bases agree with TRBD2. CDR1 SGHAT and CDR2 FQNNGV come from the germline V gene. V shed 5 bases and J 1 base; nucleotides not matched to a gene: 4. There are 17 residues in the CDR3. DNA of the CDR3: TGTGCCAGCAGCCCCCGGACTAGCGGGGGGTCCTACAATGAGCAGTTCTTC. It encodes CASSPRTSGGSYNEQFF.

This chain joins TRBV7-3 and TRBJ1-1; weak D call: TRBD1 (5 bases). Deletions cut 6 bases from V and 0 bases from J, with 11 bases between. Per germline, CDR1 SGHTA and CDR2 FQGTGA. The CDR3 consists of 14 residues. Here the CDR3 reads CASRRDFMNTEAFF. Here the CDR3 DNA reads TGTGCCAGCAGGCGGGACTTCATGAACACTGAAGCTTTCTTT.

The J gene is TRBJ1-5, the V gene TRBV2; D is ambiguous. This CDR3 contains 12 residues. Germline assignment: CDR1 SNHLY and CDR2 FYNNEI. V was shortened by 9 bases and J by 7 bases, with 13 bases between the two germline ends. The CDR3 here is CASSYLGQPQHF. The CDR3 DNA reads as TGTGCCAGTTCCTACCTCGGGCAGCCCCAGCATTTT.

This chain joins TRBV18 and TRBJ2-7, with a tentative D call TRBD1 (6 bases). Per the germline V gene, CDR1 is KGHSH and CDR2 is LQKENI. The CDR3 contains 15 residues. V gave up 3 bases and J gave up 3 bases, with 15 bases separating them. The DNA of the CDR3 is TGTGCCAGCTCACCCAACAGGGTTCCCCTCTACGAGCAGTACTTC. It codes for CASSPNRVPLYEQYF.

The chain carries TRBV11-2 and TRBJ2-7, with TRBD1 matching 7 bases. Germline V gene data show CDR1 as SGHAT and CDR2 as FQNNGV. The CDR3 loop spans 13 amino acids. The J segment lost 9 bases and the V segment lost 4 bases, leaving 9 bases of the junction unmatched. CDR3 nucleotides: TGTGCCAGCAGCTCTGGGGCAGGGGGAAGGCAGTACTTC. Its translation is CASSSGAGGRQYF.

J is TRBJ1-5 and V is TRBV30; no clear D gene. The CDR3 extends over 13 amino acids. Looked up from germline, CDR1 is GTSNPN and CDR2 is SVGIG (reference sequence). The V gene lost 0 bases and the J gene lost 7 bases, with 10 bases spanning the gap. CDR3 nucleotide sequence: TGTGCCTGGAGTGTGAAGGCGGGACAGCCCCAGCATTTT. Translation: CAWSVKAGQPQHF. The complete variable domain, with remaining parts taken from reference TRBV30 and TRBJ1-5, reads SQTIHQWPATLVQPVGSPLSLECTVEGTSNPNLYWYRQAAGRGLQLLFYSVGIGQISSEVPQNLSASRPQDRQFILSSKKLLLSDSGFYLCAWSVKAGQPQHFGDGTRLSIL.

This clone was observed a single time. The chain combines TRBV18 with TRBJ1-5; 7 bases line up with TRBD1. This CDR3 has 13 residues. After removal of 3 bases from V and 7 bases from J, the junction contained 3 bases not matched to a gene. The germline V gene has CDR1 KGHSH and CDR2 LQKENI. The chain's CDR3 is CASSPDREQPQHF. The DNA for the CDR3 is TGTGCCAGCTCACCCGACAGGGAACAGCCCCAGCATTTT.

The table lists this clone with a count of one. The chain links TRBV10-3 to TRBJ2-1; D unresolved. V lost 0 bases and J lost 3, with 9 bases in between. Germline CDR1 is ENHRY and CDR2 is SYGVKD. The CDR3 loop spans 15 amino acids. The CDR3 bases are TGTGCCATCAGTGAGTCGGTAGAGCTCTACAATGAGCAGTTCTTC. It yields the protein CAISESVELYNEQFF.